This TCR beta chain was identified in a study of CD8 T cells in ankylosing spondylitis. The ends lost 4 bases at V and 3 bases at J; junction bases unmatched: 2. The germline V gene encodes CDR1 LNHNV and CDR2 YYDKDF (reference sequence). The CDR3 runs 15 residues. TCRdb recomputed calls from the 5' RACE reads with MiXCR, one row per CDR3 protein. Of some 250,000 distinct CDR3 sequences listed, more than 20% were seen once; the top ten hold around 0.58%. A few counts support this clonotype. The receptor's source is a male donor with ankylosing spondylitis or in good health (not recorded which). The specimen sequenced was blood, either unsorted or a sorted T cell fraction (not recorded which). V is TRBV15 and J is TRBJ2-7; the match to TRBD2 covers 14 bases. CDR3 residues: CATSTGTSGGYEQYF. CDR3 DNA sequence: TGTGCCACCAGCACTGGGACTAGCGGGGGCTACGAGCAGTACTTC.